This T cell receptor beta chain originates from a study of CD8 T cells in ankylosing spondylitis. TCRdb itself ran the 5' RACE reads through MiXCR, one entry per CDR3 protein. Seen here are more than 600,000 distinct CDR3 sequences, roughly 19% observed once, and the top ten hold 15% to 20%. Germline CDR1 is LGHNA and CDR2 is YNFKEQ. The CDR3 is made up of 15 amino acids. V shed 6 bases, J shed 6 bases, and the junction held 9 bases outside the gene matches. This clonotype was seen more than once but under ten times. Its antigen is currently unknown. Findings of the study overall: Blood from ankylosing spondylitis patients appeared to carry a characteristic roughly 8-variant TCR beta motif.

The clonotype was recovered from a male donor with ankylosing spondylitis. The chain recombines TRBV4-2 with TRBJ2-1; TRBD1 matches 9 bases. The material sequenced was blood, either unsorted or a sorted T cell fraction (not recorded which). Here the CDR3 DNA reads TGTGCCAGCAGGACGTCCAGGACAGGGGTCAATGAGCAGTTCTTC. Translation: CASRTSRTGVNEQFF.